The present T cell receptor beta chain was sequenced within a study of PD-L1 blockade in urothelial cancer. Study-level information: Patients took up atezolizumab at some point between 2013 and 2014 at 1,200 mg intravenously every 3 weeks. Analyses used blood from 3 weeks (second dose) and 6 weeks after treatment start.

TCRdb's copy holds only in-frame clones and misses some; the assay was immunoSEQ multiplex PCR. The sample includes approximately 65,000 clones, around 90% of them seen just once. The CDR3 length is 14 residues. Germline V gene data show CDR1 as SGHRS and CDR2 as YFSETQ. The V segment lost 4 bases and the J segment 5 bases; nucleotides outside the gene matches: 8. The V gene is TRBV5-1, the J gene TRBJ1-1; 7 bases are shared with TRBD1. Sequenced material: PBMCs, taken around atezolizumab (anti-PD-L1) treatment. This TCR was recovered from a man in his fifties or sixties with urothelial cancer. The CDR3 protein is CASSVQGTGTEAFF. The CDR3 nucleotides are TGCGCCAGCAGCGTACAGGGGACGGGAACTGAAGCTTTCTTT.